These T cell receptor beta chains were read from a single sample in a study of T cell responses to AZD1222 COVID-19 vaccine. Clones were read by immunoSEQ multiplex PCR, and TCRdb kept only the in-frame ones, dropping some. The sample records about 50,000 clones, around three quarters being singletons. This material consisted of peripheral blood, taken on day 0 of AZD1222 vaccination. The receptor source for this set is an adult in good health. The CDR3 runs from the conserved cysteine through the conserved F or W. D genes are given only for firm matches. Size tells how often a clone was seen (once, few, many) or the class of an expanded clone, and some rows leave it out.

CDR3 DNA: TGCAGCGTCGGAGCGACAGGGGCCGCGGCAGATACGCAGTATTTT; CDR3 protein: CSVGATGAAADTQYF; V gene: TRBV29-1; J gene: TRBJ2-3; clone size: NA; D gene: TRBD1
CDR3 DNA: TGTGCCAGCAGCACACAGCCCCGTAACATAAACAATGAGCAGTTCTTC; CDR3 protein: CASSTQPRNINNEQFF; V gene: TRBV7-2; J gene: TRBJ2-1; clone size: NA; D gene: NA
CDR3 DNA: TGTGCCAGCAATGGACAGGGTGGCTTATCGCGTGGCTACACCTTC; CDR3 protein: CASNGQGGLSRGYTF; V gene: TRBV2; J gene: TRBJ1-2; clone size: NA; D gene: TRBD1
CDR3 DNA: TGTGCCAGTAGTATAACAGGGCGCACAACTAATGAAAAACTGTTTTTT; CDR3 protein: CASSITGRTTNEKLFF; V gene: TRBV19; J gene: TRBJ1-4; clone size: NA; D gene: NA
CDR3 DNA: TGCGCCAGCAGCTTGGCAACCGGGACAGTTTCTGGAAACACCATATATTTT; CDR3 protein: CASSLATGTVSGNTIYF; V gene: TRBV5-1; J gene: TRBJ1-3; clone size: NA; D gene: TRBD1
CDR3 DNA: TGTGCCAGCAGCTTAGGAAATCCGAGGGAGCAGTACTTC; CDR3 protein: CASSLGNPREQYF; V gene: TRBV7-9; J gene: TRBJ2-7; clone size: few; D gene: NA
CDR3 DNA: TGTGCCAGCAGCCCGGGTTGGGGCGTTGGCTACACCTTC; CDR3 protein: CASSPGWGVGYTF; V gene: TRBV14; J gene: TRBJ1-2; clone size: NA; D gene: NA
CDR3 DNA: TGTGCCAGCAGCTTCAGACTAGCGGTTAACACCGGGGAGCTGTTTTTT; CDR3 protein: CASSFRLAVNTGELFF; V gene: TRBV11-2; J gene: TRBJ2-2; clone size: NA; D gene: TRBD2
CDR3 DNA: TGTGCCAGCGCCCAGGGCCCCCGCTCAAGCACAGATACGCAGTATTTT; CDR3 protein: CASAQGPRSSTDTQYF; V gene: TRBV5-4; J gene: TRBJ2-3; clone size: few; D gene: NA
CDR3 DNA: TGTGCCAGCAGCTCCATCGAACGCGCTAGCACAGATACGCAGTATTTT; CDR3 protein: CASSSIERASTDTQYF; V gene: TRBV11-2; J gene: TRBJ2-3; clone size: NA; D gene: NA
CDR3 DNA: TGCGCCAGCAGTGAGGGGGATTCTGGGGCCAACGTCCTGACTTTC; CDR3 protein: CASSEGDSGANVLTF; V gene: TRBV10-2; J gene: TRBJ2-6; clone size: NA; D gene: NA
CDR3 DNA: TGCAGTGCAGGAACAGATACGCAGTATTTT; CDR3 protein: CSAGTDTQYF; V gene: TRBV20-1; J gene: TRBJ2-3; clone size: once; D gene: NA
CDR3 DNA: TGTGCCAGGGCCGGCCCGGGGCAGCCCCAGCATTTT; CDR3 protein: CARAGPGQPQHF; V gene: TRBV10-3; J gene: TRBJ1-5; clone size: NA; D gene: NA
CDR3 DNA: TGTGCCAGCAGTGATTTTCCCGGGACAAACTCCTACAATGAGCAGTTCTTC; CDR3 protein: CASSDFPGTNSYNEQFF; V gene: TRBV25-1; J gene: TRBJ2-1; clone size: NA; D gene: NA
CDR3 DNA: TGTGCCAGCAGTTTACACCTGGGACTGACTGGGGCCAACGTCCTGACTTTC; CDR3 protein: CASSLHLGLTGANVLTF; V gene: TRBV28; J gene: TRBJ2-6; clone size: NA; D gene: NA
CDR3 DNA: TGTGCCAGCAGCTTGATACAGGGGCTGAGCGAGCAGTACTTC; CDR3 protein: CASSLIQGLSEQYF; V gene: TRBV7-8; J gene: TRBJ2-7; clone size: NA; D gene: TRBD1
CDR3 DNA: TGTGCCAGCAGCCCGGGACAGGGAGGCACAGATACGCAGTATTTT; CDR3 protein: CASSPGQGGTDTQYF; V gene: TRBV3-1/TRBV3-2; J gene: TRBJ2-3; clone size: once; D gene: TRBD1
CDR3 DNA: TGTGCCAGCAGCTCCGACAGCTATGGCTACACCTTC; CDR3 protein: CASSSDSYGYTF; V gene: TRBV11-2; J gene: TRBJ1-2; clone size: once; D gene: NA
CDR3 DNA: TGCGCCAGCAGCTTGGCCGGGGAGGGACATGGCTACACCTTC; CDR3 protein: CASSLAGEGHGYTF; V gene: TRBV5-1; J gene: TRBJ1-2; clone size: few; D gene: NA
CDR3 DNA: TGTGCCATCAGTGACCCGACAGCCTCTGGAAACACCATATATTTT; CDR3 protein: CAISDPTASGNTIYF; V gene: TRBV10-3; J gene: TRBJ1-3; clone size: NA; D gene: NA
CDR3 DNA: TGTGCCAGTAGTATTTCCAGGGCGGCCGGGGAGCTGTTTTTT; CDR3 protein: CASSISRAAGELFF; V gene: TRBV19; J gene: TRBJ2-2; clone size: NA; D gene: NA
CDR3 DNA: TGTGCCAGCAGCCCCCTAGCGGGAGGGCAGGAGACCCAGTACTTC; CDR3 protein: CASSPLAGGQETQYF; V gene: TRBV7-2; J gene: TRBJ2-5; clone size: NA; D gene: TRBD2
CDR3 DNA: TGCGCCAGCAGCTTGTATGGGCAGGGAGCGAACACCGGGGAGCTGTTTTTT; CDR3 protein: CASSLYGQGANTGELFF; V gene: TRBV5-1; J gene: TRBJ2-2; clone size: NA; D gene: NA
CDR3 DNA: TGTGCCAGCAGAAGACAGGTACCCTACGAGCAGTACTTC; CDR3 protein: CASRRQVPYEQYF; V gene: TRBV27; J gene: TRBJ2-7; clone size: NA; D gene: NA
CDR3 DNA: TGTGCCAGCAGCCTCTCCCCTATAGCAACCCACCTGAATGAGCAGTTCTTC; CDR3 protein: CASSLSPIATHLNEQFF; V gene: TRBV7-2; J gene: TRBJ2-1; clone size: NA; D gene: NA
CDR3 DNA: TGTGCCAGCAGTGAAGAGACCCCGAACACCGGGGAGCTGTTTTTT; CDR3 protein: CASSEETPNTGELFF; V gene: TRBV2; J gene: TRBJ2-2; clone size: NA; D gene: NA
CDR3 DNA: TGTGCCAGTAGTATAGCAGGGGGTCAGCCCCAGCATTTT; CDR3 protein: CASSIAGGQPQHF; V gene: TRBV19; J gene: TRBJ1-5; clone size: NA; D gene: TRBD1
CDR3 DNA: TGTGCCAGCAGAGGGGGGATGAACACTGAAGCTTTCTTT; CDR3 protein: CASRGGMNTEAFF; V gene: TRBV2; J gene: TRBJ1-1; clone size: once; D gene: NA
CDR3 DNA: TGTGCCAGCAAGGACAGGGGGAATTCACCCCTCCACTTT; CDR3 protein: CASKDRGNSPLHF; V gene: TRBV6-5; J gene: TRBJ1-6; clone size: once; D gene: TRBD1
CDR3 DNA: TGTGCCAGCAGTTACGGGACAGGGGGCGCGGGTGAGCAGTACTTC; CDR3 protein: CASSYGTGGAGEQYF; V gene: TRBV6-5; J gene: TRBJ2-7; clone size: NA; D gene: TRBD1
CDR3 DNA: TGTGCCAGCAGGGAGGGACAGGCGTCCAACACCGGGGAGCTGTTTTTT; CDR3 protein: CASREGQASNTGELFF; V gene: TRBV2; J gene: TRBJ2-2; clone size: NA; D gene: TRBD1
CDR3 DNA: TGTGCCAGCAGCCAGACTAGCGGGGGTAGCACAGATACGCAGTATTTT; CDR3 protein: CASSQTSGGSTDTQYF; V gene: TRBV14; J gene: TRBJ2-3; clone size: NA; D gene: TRBD2
CDR3 DNA: TGTGCCAGCAGTGCCTTGACTAGCGGGGGGGCGAGGGAGCAGTTCTTC; CDR3 protein: CASSALTSGGAREQFF; V gene: TRBV2; J gene: TRBJ2-1; clone size: NA; D gene: TRBD2
CDR3 DNA: TGTGCCAGCAGAATTTTGTCGGGCCCCCCAAATCAGCCCCAGCATTTT; CDR3 protein: CASRILSGPPNQPQHF; V gene: TRBV27; J gene: TRBJ1-5; clone size: NA; D gene: NA
CDR3 DNA: TGTGCCAGCAGTATCCAGCCGGGCTATGGCTACACCTTC; CDR3 protein: CASSIQPGYGYTF; V gene: TRBV12-3/TRBV12-4; J gene: TRBJ1-2; clone size: once; D gene: NA
CDR3 DNA: TGCGCCAGCAGTGAGTCCGACAGGGGGCCTCAGCCCCAGCATTTT; CDR3 protein: CASSESDRGPQPQHF; V gene: TRBV10-2; J gene: TRBJ1-5; clone size: NA; D gene: TRBD1
CDR3 DNA: TGTGCCAGTAGACGGACAGGGGGTAGCAATCAGCCCCAGCATTTT; CDR3 protein: CASRRTGGSNQPQHF; V gene: TRBV19; J gene: TRBJ1-5; clone size: NA; D gene: TRBD1
CDR3 DNA: TGTGCCAGCAGTATTGGGACAGGGAATTCACCCCTCCACTTT; CDR3 protein: CASSIGTGNSPLHF; V gene: TRBV2; J gene: TRBJ1-6; clone size: few; D gene: TRBD1
CDR3 DNA: TGTGCCAGCTCACGAGGGGTGGGGGACGAGCAGTACTTC; CDR3 protein: CASSRGVGDEQYF; V gene: TRBV18; J gene: TRBJ2-7; clone size: NA; D gene: NA
CDR3 DNA: TGTGCCAGCAGTGACCCCTTCGGTTCTGAAGCTTTCTTT; CDR3 protein: CASSDPFGSEAFF; V gene: TRBV6-4; J gene: TRBJ1-1; clone size: NA; D gene: NA
CDR3 DNA: TGCAGCGCCCCCCAAAGGACCTCGCAGACCCAGTACTTC; CDR3 protein: CSAPQRTSQTQYF; V gene: TRBV29-1; J gene: TRBJ2-5; clone size: NA; D gene: NA
CDR3 DNA: TGTGCCAGCAGTGAAGGGACACCCTATCAGCCCCAGCATTTT; CDR3 protein: CASSEGTPYQPQHF; V gene: TRBV6-1; J gene: TRBJ1-5; clone size: few; D gene: NA
CDR3 DNA: TGTGCCAGCAGTATAGGGACACTTGGTCGAAACATTCAGTACTTC; CDR3 protein: CASSIGTLGRNIQYF; V gene: TRBV28; J gene: TRBJ2-4; clone size: NA; D gene: NA
CDR3 DNA: TGTGCCAGCAGTTACGGGACAGGGACCTACAATGAGCAGTTCTTC; CDR3 protein: CASSYGTGTYNEQFF; V gene: TRBV6-5; J gene: TRBJ2-1; clone size: many; D gene: TRBD1
CDR3 DNA: TGCAGCGTATCAGACAGGGGCGAGCAGTACTTC; CDR3 protein: CSVSDRGEQYF; V gene: TRBV29-1; J gene: TRBJ2-7; clone size: NA; D gene: TRBD1
CDR3 DNA: TGCGCCAGCAGCTTGGGGCTAGCGGTGACGAACACCGGGGAGCTGTTTTTT; CDR3 protein: CASSLGLAVTNTGELFF; V gene: TRBV5-1; J gene: TRBJ2-2; clone size: NA; D gene: TRBD2
CDR3 DNA: TGTGCCAGTACTAGGCAAGGACCTGCCGGGACCCAGTACTTC; CDR3 protein: CASTRQGPAGTQYF; V gene: TRBV19; J gene: TRBJ2-5; clone size: NA; D gene: NA
CDR3 DNA: TGTGCCAGCAGCGTGGCTAACTCACATTTTGGCGGGGAGCTGTTTTTT; CDR3 protein: CASSVANSHFGGELFF; V gene: TRBV9; J gene: TRBJ2-2; clone size: NA; D gene: NA
CDR3 DNA: TGTGCCAGCAGCTCTACCGGATCTGAAGCTTTCTTT; CDR3 protein: CASSSTGSEAFF; V gene: TRBV7-2; J gene: TRBJ1-1; clone size: NA; D gene: NA
CDR3 DNA: TGTGCCAGTAGTAGTCAGTTGAACACTGAAGCTTTCTTT; CDR3 protein: CASSSQLNTEAFF; V gene: TRBV19; J gene: TRBJ1-1; clone size: NA; D gene: NA
CDR3 DNA: TGTGCCAGCAGCGACACTGCGATTAGCTCTGGAAACACCATATATTTT; CDR3 protein: CASSDTAISSGNTIYF; V gene: TRBV7-9; J gene: TRBJ1-3; clone size: NA; D gene: NA
CDR3 DNA: TGTGCCAGCAGCTTGGTGGGGGGCACAGATACGCAGTATTTT; CDR3 protein: CASSLVGGTDTQYF; V gene: TRBV11-2; J gene: TRBJ2-3; clone size: NA; D gene: NA
CDR3 DNA: TGTGCCAGCAGCCGGACTAGCGGGAGGGCCTTACTTAGCACAGATACGCAGTATTTT; CDR3 protein: CASSRTSGRALLSTDTQYF; V gene: TRBV2; J gene: TRBJ2-3; clone size: NA; D gene: TRBD2
CDR3 DNA: TGTGCCAGCAGCCCAGGGAGAGGTCAGCCCCAGCATTTT; CDR3 protein: CASSPGRGQPQHF; V gene: TRBV11-2; J gene: TRBJ1-5; clone size: NA; D gene: NA
CDR3 DNA: TGTGCCAGCAGCTTAGGTGGGGCGGTGAATTCACCCCTCCACTTT; CDR3 protein: CASSLGGAVNSPLHF; V gene: TRBV7-6; J gene: TRBJ1-6; clone size: NA; D gene: NA
CDR3 DNA: TGCGCCAGCAGCCCCACAGGGGACACTGAAGCTTTCTTT; CDR3 protein: CASSPTGDTEAFF; V gene: TRBV5-1; J gene: TRBJ1-1; clone size: NA; D gene: TRBD1
CDR3 DNA: TGTGCTAGTGCCCTCGGACAGCCGACCGGGGAGCTGTTTTTT; CDR3 protein: CASALGQPTGELFF; V gene: TRBV12-5; J gene: TRBJ2-2; clone size: NA; D gene: NA